The sequence of this T cell receptor (beta chain) was determined in a study of CD8 T cells in ankylosing spondylitis. The CDR3 runs to 15 residues. V lost 1 base, J lost 0 bases, and 1 base stayed unmatched. Germline V CDR1 and CDR2: DFQATT, SNEGSKA (reference sequence). TCRdb processed the 5' RACE reads anew with MiXCR; each CDR3 protein has one entry. Of 150,000 to 200,000 distinct CDR3 sequences in the sample, 15% to 20% were seen once. The specimen sequenced was blood, either unsorted or a sorted T cell fraction (not recorded which). The TCR comes from a male donor with ankylosing spondylitis or in good health (not recorded which). V and J are TRBV20-1 and TRBJ2-2; 8 nucleotides align to TRBD1. The CDR3 here is CSARAGGANTGELFF. The CDR3 DNA reads TGCAGTGCTAGAGCAGGGGGCGCGAACACCGGGGAGCTGTTTTTT.